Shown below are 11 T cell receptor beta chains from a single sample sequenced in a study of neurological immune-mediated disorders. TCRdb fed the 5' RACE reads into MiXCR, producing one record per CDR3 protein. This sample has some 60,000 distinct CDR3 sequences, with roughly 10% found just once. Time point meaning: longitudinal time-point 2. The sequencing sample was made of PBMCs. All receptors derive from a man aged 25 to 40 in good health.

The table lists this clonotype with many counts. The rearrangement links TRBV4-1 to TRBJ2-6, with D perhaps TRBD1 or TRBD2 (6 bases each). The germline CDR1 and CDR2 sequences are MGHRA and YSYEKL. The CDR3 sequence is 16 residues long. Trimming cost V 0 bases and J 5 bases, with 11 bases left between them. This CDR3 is CASSQEWGARANVLTF. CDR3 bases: TGCGCCAGCAGCCAAGAATGGGGGGCTCGGGCCAACGTCCTGACTTTC.

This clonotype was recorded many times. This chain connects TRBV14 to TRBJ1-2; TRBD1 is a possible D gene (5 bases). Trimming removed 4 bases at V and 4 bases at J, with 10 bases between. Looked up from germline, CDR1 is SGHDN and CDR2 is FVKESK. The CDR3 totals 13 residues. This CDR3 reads CASSPGTTYGYTF. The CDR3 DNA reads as TGTGCCAGCAGCCCAGGGACGACCTATGGCTACACCTTC.

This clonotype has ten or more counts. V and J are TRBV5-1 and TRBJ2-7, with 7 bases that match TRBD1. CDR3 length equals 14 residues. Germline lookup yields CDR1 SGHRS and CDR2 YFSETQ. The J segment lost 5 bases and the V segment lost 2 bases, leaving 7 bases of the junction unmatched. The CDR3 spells CASSFGTGVDEQYF. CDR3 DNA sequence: TGCGCCAGCAGCTTCGGCACAGGGGTCGACGAGCAGTACTTC.

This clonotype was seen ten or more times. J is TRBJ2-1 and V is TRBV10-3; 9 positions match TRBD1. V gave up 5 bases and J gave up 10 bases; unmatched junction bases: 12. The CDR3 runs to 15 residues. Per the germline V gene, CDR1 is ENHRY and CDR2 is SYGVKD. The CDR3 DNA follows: TGTGCCATCAGTACTGGGACAGGGACGTCGGGCGAGCAGTTCTTC. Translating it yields CAISTGTGTSGEQFF.

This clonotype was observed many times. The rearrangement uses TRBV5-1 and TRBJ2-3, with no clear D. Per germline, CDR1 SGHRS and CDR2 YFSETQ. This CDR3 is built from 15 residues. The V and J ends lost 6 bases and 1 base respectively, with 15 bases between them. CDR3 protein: CASTITVGGTDTQYF. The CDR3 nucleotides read TGCGCCAGCACCATTACAGTGGGTGGCACAGATACGCAGTATTTT.

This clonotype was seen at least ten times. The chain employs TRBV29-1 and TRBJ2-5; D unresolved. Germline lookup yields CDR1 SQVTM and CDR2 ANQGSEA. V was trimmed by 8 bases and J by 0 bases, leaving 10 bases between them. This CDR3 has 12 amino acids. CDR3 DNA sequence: TGCAGCCTCCGTACGTACCAAGAGACCCAGTACTTC. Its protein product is CSLRTYQETQYF. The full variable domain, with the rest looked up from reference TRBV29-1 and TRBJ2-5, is SAVISQKPSRDICQRGTSLTIQCQVDSQVTMMFWYRQQPGQSLTLIATANQGSEATYESGFVIDKFPISRPNLTFSTLTVSNMSPEDSSIYLCSLRTYQETQYFGPGTRLLVL.

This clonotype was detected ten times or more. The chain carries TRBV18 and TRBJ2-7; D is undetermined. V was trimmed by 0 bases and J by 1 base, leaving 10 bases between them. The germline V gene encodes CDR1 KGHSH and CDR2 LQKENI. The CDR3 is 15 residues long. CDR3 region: CASSPPASSSYEQYF. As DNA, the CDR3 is TGTGCCAGCTCACCACCTGCCAGCTCTTCCTACGAGCAGTACTTC. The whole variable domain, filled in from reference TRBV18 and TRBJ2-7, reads NAGVMQNPRHLVRRRGQEARLRCSPMKGHSHVYWYRQLPEEGLKFMVYLQKENIIDESGMPKERFSAEFPKEGPSILRIQQVVRGDSAAYFCASSPPASSSYEQYFGPGTRLTVT.

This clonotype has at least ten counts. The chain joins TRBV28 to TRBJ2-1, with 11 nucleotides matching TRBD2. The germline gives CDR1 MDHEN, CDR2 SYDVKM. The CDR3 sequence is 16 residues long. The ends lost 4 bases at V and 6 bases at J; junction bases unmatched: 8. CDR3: CASSWGGTSGINEQFF. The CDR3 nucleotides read TGTGCCAGCAGTTGGGGGGGGACTAGCGGAATCAATGAGCAGTTCTTC.

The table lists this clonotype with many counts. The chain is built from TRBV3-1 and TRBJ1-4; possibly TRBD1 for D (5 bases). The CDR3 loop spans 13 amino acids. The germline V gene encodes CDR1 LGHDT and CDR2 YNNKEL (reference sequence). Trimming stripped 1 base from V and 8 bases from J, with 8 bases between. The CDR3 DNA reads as TGTGCCAGCAGCCAAGGGGGCGGGGAAAAACTGTTTTTT. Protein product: CASSQGGGEKLFF.

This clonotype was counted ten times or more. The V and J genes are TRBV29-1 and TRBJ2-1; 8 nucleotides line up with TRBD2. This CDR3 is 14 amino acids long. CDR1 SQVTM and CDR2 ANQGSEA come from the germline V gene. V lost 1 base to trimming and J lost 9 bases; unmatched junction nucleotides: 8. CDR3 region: CSVEAGLANTEQFF. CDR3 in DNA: TGCAGCGTTGAAGCAGGACTAGCTAATACTGAGCAGTTCTTC.

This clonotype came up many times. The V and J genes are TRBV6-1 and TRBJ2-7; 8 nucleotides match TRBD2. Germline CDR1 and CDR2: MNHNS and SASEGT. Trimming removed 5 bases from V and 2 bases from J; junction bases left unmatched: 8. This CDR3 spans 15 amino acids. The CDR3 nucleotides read TGTGCCAGCAGTAGCGGGAGACAGACCACCTACGAGCAGTACTTC. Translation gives CASSSGRQTTYEQYF.